These T cell receptor beta chains were read from a single sample in a study of blood T cell repertoires in COVID-19. Assay: immunoSEQ multiplex PCR; the TCRdb copy retains only in-frame clones and omits some. The table lists some 120,000 clones, around nine tenths of them singletons, with about 4% in the top ten. The sample comprised peripheral blood. The receptors were gathered from a man aged 45-65 years with active COVID-19. Both conserved end residues are part of each CDR3. The order of the fields is J gene, D gene, clone size, V gene, CDR3 protein, CDR3 DNA. The D gene is left open where the match is weak. A clone size is listed for some rows: how often the clone was seen (once, few, many), or a class if it is expanded.

TRBJ2-4 TRBD1 - TRBV5-6 CASSLVVGQVGAKNIQYF TGTGCCAGCAGCTTGGTGGTGGGACAGGTGGGAGCCAAAAACATTCAGTACTTC
TRBJ1-2 - - TRBV10-2 CASSEATAYGYTF TGCGCCAGCAGTGAAGCGACAGCCTATGGCTACACCTTC
TRBJ2-1 TRBD2 once TRBV30 CAWSVRIAGSYNEQFF TGTGCCTGGAGTGTACGGATAGCGGGTTCCTACAATGAGCAGTTCTTC
TRBJ2-1 TRBD1 - TRBV7-2 CASSVTGTGYNEQFF TGTGCCAGCAGCGTAACCGGGACAGGGTACAATGAGCAGTTCTTC
TRBJ1-5 - - TRBV5-6 CASSQGLSNQPQHF TGTGCCAGCAGCCAGGGTCTTAGCAATCAGCCCCAGCATTTT
TRBJ1-2 - - TRBV6-5 CASSYSGQANYGYTF TGTGCCAGCAGTTACTCGGGGCAGGCTAACTATGGCTACACCTTC
TRBJ2-2 - once TRBV7-6 CASSLSAPGSANTGELFF TGTGCCAGCAGCTTATCCGCCCCTGGGAGCGCGAACACCGGGGAGCTGTTTTTT
TRBJ2-1 TRBD2 - TRBV5-1 CASSSTSGSHNEQFF TGCGCCAGCAGCTCGACTAGCGGGAGCCACAATGAGCAGTTCTTC
TRBJ2-3 TRBD2 - TRBV11-2 CASKSSGGTYSSTDTQYF TGTGCCAGTAAATCGAGCGGGGGGACGTACTCTAGCACAGATACGCAGTATTTT
TRBJ1-1 TRBD1 - TRBV7-9 CASSRGQGGTEAFF TGTGCCAGCAGCCGGGGGCAGGGGGGCACTGAAGCTTTCTTT
TRBJ2-3 - - TRBV5-1 CASSLQGNTDTQYF TGCGCCAGCAGCTTGCAGGGAAACACAGATACGCAGTATTTT
TRBJ2-5 - - TRBV3-1/TRBV3-2 CASSQTRGSGETQYF TGTGCCAGCAGCCAAACAAGAGGGAGCGGTGAGACCCAGTACTTC
TRBJ1-1 - - TRBV5-4 CASSLKGGAEAFF TGTGCCAGCAGCTTAAAAGGGGGAGCTGAAGCTTTCTTT
TRBJ1-1 TRBD1 once TRBV2 CASRVTGGAGNTEAFF TGTGCCAGCAGAGTTACAGGGGGCGCAGGGAACACTGAAGCTTTCTTT
TRBJ1-5 - - TRBV27 CASSLRGEAGGQPQHF TGTGCCAGCAGTTTAAGGGGGGAGGCCGGGGGGCAGCCCCAGCATTTT
TRBJ1-1 - - TRBV6-4 CASSLSLNTEAFF TGTGCCAGCAGCCTCAGTCTGAACACTGAAGCTTTCTTT
TRBJ1-2 - - TRBV5-1 CASSYPGDGYTF TGCGCCAGCAGCTACCCGGGAGATGGCTACACCTTC
TRBJ1-5 TRBD1 - TRBV10-2 CASSKKQGDNQPQHF TGCGCCAGCAGTAAGAAACAGGGGGACAATCAGCCCCAGCATTTT
TRBJ2-3 TRBD2 - TRBV3-1/TRBV3-2 CASSQLQGGGSTDTQYF TGTGCCAGCAGCCAGCTCCAGGGCGGGGGTAGCACAGATACGCAGTATTTT
TRBJ1-1 - - TRBV2 CASSDHPAGQFRTEAFF TGTGCCAGCAGTGATCACCCAGCAGGACAATTTAGGACTGAAGCTTTCTTT
TRBJ2-1 TRBD1 - TRBV6-6 CASSSGTARFVEQFF TGTGCCAGCAGTTCGGGGACAGCTCGGTTTGTTGAGCAGTTCTTC
TRBJ2-4 - - TRBV19 CASSTAWPKNIQYF TGTGCCAGTAGTACCGCATGGCCCAAAAACATTCAGTACTTC
TRBJ1-5 - - TRBV11-2 CASSLDHQQPQHF TGTGCCAGCAGCTTAGATCACCAGCAGCCCCAGCATTTT
TRBJ2-1 TRBD1 - TRBV10-1 CASSDPGTGGRNEQFF TGCGCCAGCAGTGACCCCGGGACAGGGGGTAGGAATGAGCAGTTCTTC
TRBJ1-2 - - TRBV7-9 CASSRRLTDGYTF TGTGCCAGCAGCCGTCGACTGACTGATGGCTACACCTTC